Listed here are 11 T cell receptor beta chains from one sample, sequenced in a study of human T cells and chemical hapten exposure. TCRdb processed the RACE reads anew with MiXCR; each CDR3 protein has one entry. The sample lists 80,000 to 100,000 distinct CDR3 sequences; about 9.6% were seen once. The time point denotes: patch test 2, 6 weeks after DPC sensitization. As to treatment: therapeutic diphenylcyclopropenone sensitization with weekly scalp DPC. The sample in question was whole blood, obtained in connection with sensitization to the hapten diphenylcyclopropenone (DPC). These receptors all come from a woman in her thirties or forties with alopecia areata. Some clones in this sample may be carry-over from other donors' samples.

The chain combines TRBV7-2 with TRBJ2-1; D may be TRBD1 or TRBD2 (5 bases each). From germline, CDR1 is SGHTA and CDR2 FQGNSA. The CDR3 runs 13 residues. The V and J ends lost 4 bases and 10 bases respectively, with 14 bases between them. The CDR3 nucleotides are TGTGCCAGCAGCTCCGGGACGTCCTACGAGCAGTTCTTC. Its translation: CASSSGTSYEQFF.

This clonotype was seen only a few times. The CDR3 region is CSPDRGHNQPQHF. CDR3 bases: TGCAGCCCTGACAGGGGTCACAATCAGCCCCAGCATTTT. V gene TRBV29-1 combines with J gene TRBJ1-5; 8 nucleotides line up with TRBD1. Looked up from germline, CDR1 is SQVTM and CDR2 is ANQGSEA. The CDR3 runs to 13 residues. The trim removed 8 bases at V and 3 bases at J, leaving 6 bases unmatched.

V is TRBV3-1 and J is TRBJ2-5; no clear D gene. This CDR3 is 13 amino acids long. The germline CDR1 and CDR2 sequences are LGHDT and YNNKEL (reference sequence). Trimming stripped 4 bases from V and 5 bases from J, with 11 bases between. CDR3 region: CASSPVLGETQYF. The CDR3 nucleotides are TGTGCCAGCAGCCCGGTCCTGGGGGAGACCCAGTACTTC.

Worth noting for this clonotype: A read error is possible here, since a much larger clone lies one base away. The rearrangement joins TRBV10-3 to TRBJ2-5, with D possibly matching TRBD1 (5 bases). Germline CDR1 and CDR2: ENHRY and SYGVKD. This CDR3 comprises 15 residues. CDR3 region: CAISELRGAQENQYF. As DNA, the CDR3 is TGTGCCATCAGTGAGCTTAGGGGCGCACAAGAGAACCAGTACTTC.

The sample holds many counts of this clonotype. This chain links TRBV29-1 with TRBJ1-2; D call uncertain. This CDR3 contains 13 residues. The germline V gene has CDR1 SQVTM and CDR2 ANQGSEA. Trimming shortened V by 3 bases and J by 7 bases, and 15 bases separated the two germline ends. CDR3 amino acids: CSVDLGSTVGYTF. As DNA, the CDR3 is TGCAGCGTTGATCTTGGGTCAACTGTTGGCTACACCTTC.

This clonotype was seen only a few times. The chain is built from TRBV4-1 and TRBJ2-1; 16 nucleotides match TRBD2. This CDR3 is 20 amino acids long. Germline assignment: CDR1 MGHRA and CDR2 YSYEKL. Losses at the gene ends were 4 bases for V and 0 bases for J; bases not matched to a gene: 9. CDR3 protein: CASSRKGLAGGPSSYNEQFF. In DNA, the CDR3 is TGCGCCAGCAGCCGTAAGGGACTAGCGGGAGGGCCGAGCTCCTACAATGAGCAGTTCTTC.

This chain uses TRBV2 with TRBJ2-1; unclear D gene. The CDR3 runs 11 residues. V lost 3 bases and J 8 bases, leaving 5 bases between the germline ends. Per germline, CDR1 SNHLY and CDR2 FYNNEI. The chain's CDR3 is CASSEWDEQFF. CDR3 DNA sequence: TGTGCCAGCAGTGAGTGGGATGAGCAGTTCTTC. Combining the CDR3 with reference TRBV2 and TRBJ2-1 gives the whole variable domain EPEVTQTPSHQVTQMGQEVILRCVPISNHLYFYWYRQILGQKVEFLVSFYNNEISEKSEIFDDQFSVERPDGSNFTLKIRSTKLEDSAMYFCASSEWDEQFFGPGTRLTVL.

This clonotype turned up a few times. The chain links TRBV6-5 to TRBJ1-6; D remains unclear. CDR3 length: 14 residues. The germline CDR1 and CDR2 sequences are MNHEY and SVGAGI. Between the trimmed V and J ends, which lost 2 bases and 3 bases, there was a span of 5 bases. CDR3 nucleotides: TGTGCCAGCAGTTACGACGGCTATAATTCACCCCTCCACTTT. Translating gives CASSYDGYNSPLHF.

This clonotype turned up a few times. The chain couples TRBV27 to TRBJ2-4, with D unclear. Looked up from germline, CDR1 is MNHEY and CDR2 is SMNVEV (reference sequence). The CDR3 loop spans 10 amino acids. The CDR3 DNA reads TGTGACCCCCATTGGGACATTCAGTACTTC. Residues: CDPHWDIQYF.

The chain joins TRBV3-1 to TRBJ2-1, with TRBD1 matching over 10 bases. J was trimmed by 8 bases and V by 9 bases; bases with no gene match: 7. CDR3 length: 13 residues. Germline CDR1 is LGHDT and CDR2 is YNNKEL (reference sequence). The CDR3: CASRDRGIHEQFF. Written as DNA, the CDR3 is TGTGCCAGTCGGGACAGGGGTATCCATGAGCAGTTCTTC.

The chain recombines TRBV29-1 with TRBJ2-3; D gene uncertain. Germline V CDR1 and CDR2: SQVTM, ANQGSEA. V dropped 3 bases and J dropped 5 bases, with 6 bases sitting between them. The length of the CDR3 is 11 residues. This CDR3 is CSVDRRDTQYF. The CDR3 DNA sequence: TGCAGCGTTGATCGGAGAGATACGCAGTATTTT.